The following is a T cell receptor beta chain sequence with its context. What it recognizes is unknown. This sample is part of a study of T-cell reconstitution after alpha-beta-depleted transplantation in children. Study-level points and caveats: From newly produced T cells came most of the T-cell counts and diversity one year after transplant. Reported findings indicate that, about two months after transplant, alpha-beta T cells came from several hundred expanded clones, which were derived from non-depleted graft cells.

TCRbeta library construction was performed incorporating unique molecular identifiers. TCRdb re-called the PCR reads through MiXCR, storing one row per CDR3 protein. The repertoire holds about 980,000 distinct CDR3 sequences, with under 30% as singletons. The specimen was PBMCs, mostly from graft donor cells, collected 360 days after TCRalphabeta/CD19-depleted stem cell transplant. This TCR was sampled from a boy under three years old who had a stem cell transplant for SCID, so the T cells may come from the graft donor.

The CDR3 region is CASSLDRVRTEAFF. DNA of the CDR3: TGCGCCAGCAGCTTGGACAGGGTGAGGACTGAAGCTTTCTTT. The gene calls are TRBV5-1 and TRBJ1-1, with D tentatively TRBD1 (6 bases). With 0 bases removed from V and 5 bases from J, the gap between germline ends came to 11 bases. This CDR3 has 14 amino acids. Germline loops: CDR1 SGHRS, CDR2 YFSETQ.